The clone carrying this T cell receptor beta chain was observed a single time. The same CDR3 can be traced to other DNA sequences in this sample. The data are from a study of blood T cell repertoires in COVID-19. Study background: The samples span acute and convalescent COVID-19 from the United States, Italy and Spain. PBMCs, B-cell-depleted T cells, or T cells provided the cDNA or gDNA that made up the material.

Per the original methods: It was from reference gene primer amplification that nucleated cell counts were estimated. Measured with immunoSEQ multiplex PCR; TCRdb has only the in-frame clones, and not every one. From that table come the V and J calls and clone size; the DNA was used to work out D and trimming. Of fewer than 500,000 clones in the sample, about 89% were seen once. The germline V gene has CDR1 SNHLY and CDR2 FYNNEI. This CDR3 has 11 amino acids. The trim removed 6 bases at V and 4 bases at J, leaving 0 bases unmatched. Sequenced: peripheral blood. The chain uses TRBV2 and TRBJ2-7, with 7 nucleotides matching TRBD2. This sequence was found in a woman aged 30 to 39 with acute or convalescent COVID-19. CDR3 sequence: CASRGGYEQYF. For the CDR3, the DNA is TGTGCCAGCAGGGGGGGGTACGAGCAGTACTTC. Looking up the rest from reference TRBV2 and TRBJ2-7 gives the full variable domain: EPEVTQTPSHQVTQMGQEVILRCVPISNHLYFYWYRQILGQKVEFLVSFYNNEISEKSEIFDDQFSVERPDGSNFTLKIRSTKLEDSAMYFCASRGGYEQYFGPGTRLTVT.